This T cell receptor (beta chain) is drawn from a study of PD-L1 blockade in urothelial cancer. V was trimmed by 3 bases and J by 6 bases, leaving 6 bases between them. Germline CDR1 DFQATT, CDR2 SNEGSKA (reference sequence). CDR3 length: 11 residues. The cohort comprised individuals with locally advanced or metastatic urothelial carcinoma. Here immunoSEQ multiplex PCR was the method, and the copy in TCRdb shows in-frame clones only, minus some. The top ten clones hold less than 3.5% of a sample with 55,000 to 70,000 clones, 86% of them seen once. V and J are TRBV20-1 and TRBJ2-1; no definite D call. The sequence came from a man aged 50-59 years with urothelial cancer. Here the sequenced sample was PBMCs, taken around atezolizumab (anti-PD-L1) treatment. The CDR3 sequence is CSASRINEQFF. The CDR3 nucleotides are TGCAGTGCTAGCAGGATCAATGAGCAGTTCTTC.